This paragraph covers one T cell receptor beta chain sequence. Its antigen is unidentified. This sample stems from a study of T cell clonotyping in hematopoietic cell transplantation. The method was immunoSEQ multiplex PCR; TCRdb's version includes in-frame clones alone and lacks a portion of them. Altogether under 9,000 clones are present, less than 90% being singletons, with the ten largest covering more than 4%. Unmatched junction bases numbered 10, after V lost 4 bases and J lost 5 bases. This CDR3 is built from 16 residues. Germline V gives CDR1 SGHTA, CDR2 FQGNSA. Study results and caveats: Recipient TCR diversity dropped after transplant; expanded clonotypes rose from day 30 to 180. Broader posttransplant TCR repertoire diversity was predicted by graft donor and pretransplant recipient Inverse Simpson Index values.

The source of this sequence is a male patient aged 55 to 70 who had an allogeneic stem cell transplant from a related donor, so the T cells may come from the graft donor. Some clones in this sample may be carry-over from other donors' samples. Material: peripheral blood mononuclear cells, obtained at the time of graft-versus-host disease after allogeneic stem cell transplant. V is TRBV7-2 and J is TRBJ2-3; the match to TRBD2 covers 9 bases. The CDR3: CASSSLSGGRGDTQYF. CDR3 in DNA: TGTGCCAGCAGCTCTCTCAGCGGGGGGAGAGGAGATACGCAGTATTTT.